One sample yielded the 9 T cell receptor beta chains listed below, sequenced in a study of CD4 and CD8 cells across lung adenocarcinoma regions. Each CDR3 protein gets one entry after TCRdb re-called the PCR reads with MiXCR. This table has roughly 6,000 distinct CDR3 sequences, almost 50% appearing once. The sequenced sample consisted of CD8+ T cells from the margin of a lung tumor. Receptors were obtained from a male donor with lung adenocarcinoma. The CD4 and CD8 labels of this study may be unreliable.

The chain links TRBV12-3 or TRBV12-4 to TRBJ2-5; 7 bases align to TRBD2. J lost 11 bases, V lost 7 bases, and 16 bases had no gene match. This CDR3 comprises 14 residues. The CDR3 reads CASTPGLAAPPQYF. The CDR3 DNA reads TGTGCCAGCACACCGGGGCTAGCGGCCCCCCCGCAGTACTTC.

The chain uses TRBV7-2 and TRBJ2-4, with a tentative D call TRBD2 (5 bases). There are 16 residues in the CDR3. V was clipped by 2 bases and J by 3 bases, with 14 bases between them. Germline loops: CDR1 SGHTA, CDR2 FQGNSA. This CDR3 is CASSLYPGLDKNIQYF. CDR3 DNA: TGTGCCAGCAGCTTATACCCGGGATTGGACAAAAACATTCAGTACTTC.

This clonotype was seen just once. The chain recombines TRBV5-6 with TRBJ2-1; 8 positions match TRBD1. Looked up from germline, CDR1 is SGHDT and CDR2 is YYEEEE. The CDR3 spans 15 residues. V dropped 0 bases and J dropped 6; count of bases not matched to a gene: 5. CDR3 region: CASSLAGQAGNEQFF. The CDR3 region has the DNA TGTGCCAGCAGCTTGGCGGGACAGGCGGGCAATGAGCAGTTCTTC. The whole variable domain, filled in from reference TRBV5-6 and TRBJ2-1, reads DAGVTQSPTHLIKTRGQQVTLRCSPKSGHDTVSWYQQALGQGPQFIFQYYEEEERQRGNFPDRFSGHQFPNYSSELNVNALLLGDSALYLCASSLAGQAGNEQFFGPGTRLTVL.

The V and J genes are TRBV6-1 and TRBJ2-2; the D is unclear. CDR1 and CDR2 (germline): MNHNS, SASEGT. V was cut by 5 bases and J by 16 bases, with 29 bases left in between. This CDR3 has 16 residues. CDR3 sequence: CASSTQAGSRPDKQFF. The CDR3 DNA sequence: TGTGCCAGCAGTACCCAAGCTGGGTCGCGTCCAGATAAGCAGTTTTTT.

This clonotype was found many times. The CDR3 nucleotides read TGCGCCAGCAGTGGACTGTCCGTCGATTCACCCCTCCACTTT. Translation: CASSGLSVDSPLHF. The J gene is TRBJ1-6, the V gene TRBV10-1; D is undetermined. The germline V gene encodes CDR1 WNHNN and CDR2 SYGVQD (reference sequence). CDR3 length: 14 residues. The V end was cut by 4 bases, the J end by 8 bases, with 12 bases between.

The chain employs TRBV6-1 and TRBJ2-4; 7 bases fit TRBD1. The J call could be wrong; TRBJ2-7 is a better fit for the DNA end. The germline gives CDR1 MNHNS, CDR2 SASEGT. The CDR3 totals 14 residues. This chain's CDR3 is CASSDVRGSYEQYF. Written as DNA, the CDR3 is TGTGCCAGCAGCGACGTCAGGGGGTCCTACGAGCAGTACTTC.

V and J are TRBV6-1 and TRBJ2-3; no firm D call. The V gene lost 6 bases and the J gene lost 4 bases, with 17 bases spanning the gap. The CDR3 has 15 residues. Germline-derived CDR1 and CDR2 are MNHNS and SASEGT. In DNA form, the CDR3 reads TGTGCCAGCAGCCCGGCTTATGCCCGTCCAGATACGCAGTATTTT. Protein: CASSPAYARPDTQYF.

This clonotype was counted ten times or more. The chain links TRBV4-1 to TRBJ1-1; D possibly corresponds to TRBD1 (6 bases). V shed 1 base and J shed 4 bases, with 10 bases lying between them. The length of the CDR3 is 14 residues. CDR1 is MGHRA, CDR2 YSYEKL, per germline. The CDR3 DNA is TGCGCCAGCAGCCAAGCGGGGGCAGTCACTGAAGCTTTCTTT. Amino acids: CASSQAGAVTEAFF.

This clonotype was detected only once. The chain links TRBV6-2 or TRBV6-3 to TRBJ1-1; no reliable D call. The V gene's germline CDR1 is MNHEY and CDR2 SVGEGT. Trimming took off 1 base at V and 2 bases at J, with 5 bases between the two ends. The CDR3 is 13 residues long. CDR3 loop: CASSYFGNTEAFF. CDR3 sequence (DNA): TGTGCCAGCAGTTACTTCGGAAACACTGAAGCTTTCTTT.